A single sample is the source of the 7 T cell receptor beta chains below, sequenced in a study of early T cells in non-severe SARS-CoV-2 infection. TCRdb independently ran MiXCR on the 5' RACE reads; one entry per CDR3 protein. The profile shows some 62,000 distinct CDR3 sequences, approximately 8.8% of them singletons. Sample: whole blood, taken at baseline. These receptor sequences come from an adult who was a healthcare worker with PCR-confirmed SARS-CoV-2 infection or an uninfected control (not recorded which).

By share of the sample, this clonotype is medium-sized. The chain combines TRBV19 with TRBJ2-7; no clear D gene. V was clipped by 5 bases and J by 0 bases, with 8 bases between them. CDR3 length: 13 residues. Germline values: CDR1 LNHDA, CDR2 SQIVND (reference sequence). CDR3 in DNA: TGTGCCAGTAGTGCCACAGTCTCCTACGAGCAGTACTTC. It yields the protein CASSATVSYEQYF.

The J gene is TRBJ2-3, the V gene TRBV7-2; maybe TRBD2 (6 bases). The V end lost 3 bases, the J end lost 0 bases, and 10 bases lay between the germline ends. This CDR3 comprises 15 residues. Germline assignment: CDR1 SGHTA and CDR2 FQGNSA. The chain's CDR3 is CASSFLASSTDTQYF. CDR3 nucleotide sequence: TGTGCCAGCAGCTTTCTAGCGTCTAGCACAGATACGCAGTATTTT.

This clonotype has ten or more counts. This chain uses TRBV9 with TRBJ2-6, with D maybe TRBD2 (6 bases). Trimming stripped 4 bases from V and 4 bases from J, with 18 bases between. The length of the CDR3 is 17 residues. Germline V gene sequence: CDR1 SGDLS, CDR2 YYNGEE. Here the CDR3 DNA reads TGTGCCAGCAGCCCCGGGAGTCTCCTCATGGGGGCCAACGTCCTGACTTTC. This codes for CASSPGSLLMGANVLTF.

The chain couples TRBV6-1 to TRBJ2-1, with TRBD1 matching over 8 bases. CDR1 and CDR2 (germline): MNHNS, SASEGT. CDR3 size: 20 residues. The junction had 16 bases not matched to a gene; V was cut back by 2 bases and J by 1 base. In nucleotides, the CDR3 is TGTGCCAGCAGTGAAATCCAGGACAGACAGGGGAGTTTTTCCTACAATGAGCAGTTCTTC. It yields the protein CASSEIQDRQGSFSYNEQFF.

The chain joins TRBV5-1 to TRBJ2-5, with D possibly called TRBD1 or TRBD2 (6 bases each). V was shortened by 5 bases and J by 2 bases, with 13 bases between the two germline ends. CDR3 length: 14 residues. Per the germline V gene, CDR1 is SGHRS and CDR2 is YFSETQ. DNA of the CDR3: TGCGCCAGCAGGATGGTAGGGGGGCAAGAGACCCAGTACTTC. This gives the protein CASRMVGGQETQYF.

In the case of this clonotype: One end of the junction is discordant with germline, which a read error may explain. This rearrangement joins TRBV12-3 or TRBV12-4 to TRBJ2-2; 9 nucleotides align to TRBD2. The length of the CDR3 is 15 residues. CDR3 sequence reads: CASSLAGVVTGELFF. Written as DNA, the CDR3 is TGTGCCAGCAGCTTAGCGGGAGTTGTGACCGGGGAGCTGTTTTTT.

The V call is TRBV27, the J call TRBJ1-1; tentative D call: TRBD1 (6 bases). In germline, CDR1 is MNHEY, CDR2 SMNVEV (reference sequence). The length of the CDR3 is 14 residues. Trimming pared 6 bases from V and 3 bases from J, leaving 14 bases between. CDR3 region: CASSQRDTYTEAFF. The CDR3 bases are TGTGCCAGCAGCCAACGGGACACGTACACTGAAGCTTTCTTT.